What follows are 29 T cell receptor beta chains derived from one specimen sequenced in a study of neurological immune-mediated disorders. A single record per CDR3 protein comes from TCRdb applying MiXCR to the 5' RACE reads. Of tens of thousands of distinct CDR3 sequences listed, roughly 5.6% are singletons. Sequenced: PBMCs. The receptors derive from a human donor with multiple sclerosis. The donor label of this sample is uncertain.

A few counts support this clonotype. The rearrangement joins TRBV4-1 to TRBJ1-6; 8 bases align to TRBD1. Germline V gene data show CDR1 as MGHRA and CDR2 as YSYEKL. V lost 2 bases, J lost 1 base, and 10 bases stayed unmatched. This CDR3 is 19 amino acids long. Written as DNA, the CDR3 is TGCGCCAGCAGCCAAACGGGCAGGGGGCCTAGTTCCTATAATTCACCCCTCCACTTT. It encodes CASSQTGRGPSSYNSPLHF.

This clonotype was seen ten or more times. The genes are TRBV6-1 and TRBJ2-7, with 7 bases that match TRBD1. Trimming took 1 base from V and 0 from J; bases not matched to a gene: 6. The CDR3 sequence is 16 residues long. Germline CDR1 reads MNHNS; CDR2 reads SASEGT. DNA of the CDR3: TGTGCCAGCAGTGAAGAACAGGGGCCAGCCTCCTACGAGCAGTACTTC. Protein product: CASSEEQGPASYEQYF.

Many counts were recorded for this clonotype. The chain carries TRBV29-1 and TRBJ2-3; no definite D call. This CDR3 comprises 12 residues. The V gene's germline CDR1 is SQVTM and CDR2 ANQGSEA. V was trimmed by 4 bases and J by 2 bases, leaving 7 bases between them. The CDR3 sequence: CSVVTDTDTQYF. The DNA of the CDR3 is TGCAGCGTTGTGACGGACACAGATACGCAGTATTTT.

This clonotype was seen many times. The chain uses TRBV7-8 and TRBJ1-5; TRBD1 aligns across 10 bases. V lost 5 bases to trimming and J lost 5 bases; unmatched junction nucleotides: 6. The CDR3 sequence is 15 residues long. Per germline, CDR1 SGHVS and CDR2 FQNEAQ. DNA for the CDR3: TGTGCCAGCAGCAGGGACAGGGGAACTTATCAGCCCCAGCATTTT. Encoded protein: CASSRDRGTYQPQHF.

This clonotype was observed many times. This rearrangement joins TRBV5-1 to TRBJ2-7; 7 positions match TRBD2. The CDR3 runs to 14 residues. The germline V gene encodes CDR1 SGHRS and CDR2 YFSETQ. V lost 2 bases and J lost 5; bases outside the gene matches: 7. CDR3 residues: CASSLRLANHEQYF. The CDR3 DNA reads as TGCGCCAGCAGCTTAAGACTAGCTAACCACGAGCAGTACTTC.

In its sample, this clonotype was seen many times. J is TRBJ2-2 and V is TRBV4-1, with D unclear. Germline CDR1 MGHRA, CDR2 YSYEKL. The CDR3 sequence is 14 residues long. Trimming removed 1 base from V and 4 bases from J, with 7 bases in between. This CDR3 reads CASSQAMSTGELFF. CDR3 DNA sequence: TGCGCCAGCAGCCAAGCAATGAGCACCGGGGAGCTGTTTTTT.

This clonotype occurred many times. The genes are TRBV5-1 and TRBJ1-2, with D unresolved. The germline V and J ends were trimmed by 3 bases and 6 bases, with 6 bases remaining between them. In germline, CDR1 is SGHRS, CDR2 YFSETQ. This CDR3 contains 11 residues. The CDR3 DNA sequence: TGCGCCAGCAGCTCTATGAATGGCTACACCTTC. Protein: CASSSMNGYTF.

This clonotype was detected many times. The J gene is TRBJ1-5, the V gene TRBV5-1; 7 bases are a match to TRBD1. CDR1 and CDR2 from the germline V gene are SGHRS and YFSETQ. This CDR3 comprises 15 residues. V gave up 0 bases and J gave up 3 bases; unmatched junction bases: 3. The CDR3 bases are TGCGCCAGCAGCTTGGCCGGACAGGCCAATCAGCCCCAGCATTTT. Protein product: CASSLAGQANQPQHF.

This clonotype was detected many times. The V call is TRBV20-1, the J call TRBJ2-5; tentatively, D is TRBD1 (5 bases). Deletions cut 0 bases from V and 2 bases from J, with 13 bases between. CDR1 is DFQATT, CDR2 SNEGSKA, per germline (reference sequence). The CDR3 has 15 amino acids. The CDR3: CSARDQWQGQETQYF. In DNA form, the CDR3 reads TGCAGTGCTAGAGATCAGTGGCAGGGTCAAGAGACCCAGTACTTC.

This clonotype was detected ten times or more. This sequence joins TRBV5-1 and TRBJ1-3, with D unresolved. Germline values: CDR1 SGHRS, CDR2 YFSETQ. The CDR3 consists of 13 residues. Deletions cut 0 bases from V and 2 bases from J, with 3 bases between. The CDR3 DNA sequence: TGCGCCAGCAGCTTGGCCGCTGGAAACACCATATATTTT. This encodes CASSLAAGNTIYF. The full variable domain, with the rest looked up from reference TRBV5-1 and TRBJ1-3, is KAGVTQTPRYLIKTRGQQVTLSCSPISGHRSVSWYQQTPGQGLQFLFEYFSETQRNKGNFPGRFSGRQFSNSRSEMNVSTLELGDSALYLCASSLAAGNTIYFGEGSWLTVV.

The sample holds many counts of this clonotype. The J gene is TRBJ2-5, the V gene TRBV21-1; whether TRBD2, the table's D call, matches the DNA was not checked. TRBV21-1 is tagged as a pseudogene. This CDR3 spans 17 amino acids. The CDR3: CASSSGPGGGPLETQYF. CDR3 coding DNA: TGTGCCAGCAGCTCTGGGCCCGGCGGGGGACCTCTAGAGACCCAGTACTTC.

To note about this clonotype: This clone may be a read error of a much larger clone one base away. The J gene is TRBJ2-1, the V gene TRBV14, with D perhaps given as TRBD1 or TRBD2 (6 bases each). The CDR3 is 17 residues long. Germline CDR1 SGHDN, CDR2 FVKESK. Trimming pared 1 base from V and 0 bases from J, leaving 13 bases between. The CDR3 DNA reads TGTGCCAGCAGCCAAGGGAGGGGGGTGTGCTCCTACAATGAGCAGTTCTTC. This codes for CASSQGRGVCSYNEQFF.

This clonotype was seen repeatedly, ten times or more. This chain uses TRBV29-1 with TRBJ2-3; D not resolved. Trimming cost V 8 bases and J 0 bases, with 12 bases left between them. Per germline, CDR1 SQVTM and CDR2 ANQGSEA. The CDR3 runs 13 residues. This CDR3 is CSPLSGSTDTQYF. CDR3 coding DNA: TGCAGCCCTCTTTCCGGTAGCACAGATACGCAGTATTTT.

This clonotype was recorded many times. The CDR3 reads CSARGARDRGSGELFF. CDR3 DNA: TGCAGTGCTAGAGGAGCTCGGGACAGAGGGAGCGGGGAGCTGTTTTTT. The chain joins TRBV20-1 to TRBJ2-2; 7 bases fit TRBD1. V gave up 1 base and J gave up 7 bases; unmatched junction bases: 12. The CDR3 is 16 amino acids. Per germline, CDR1 DFQATT and CDR2 SNEGSKA (reference sequence).

This clonotype was detected only a few times. A much more abundant neighbour one base away suggests this may be a read error. The J gene is TRBJ1-5, the V gene TRBV6-6; no firm D call. The germline V and J ends were trimmed by 11 bases and 5 bases, with 13 bases remaining between them. CDR3 length: 12 residues. Germline-derived CDR1 and CDR2 are MNHNY and SVGAGI (reference sequence). The CDR3 coding sequence is TGTGCCGTGGGAAGGGAGGATCAGCCCCAGCATTTT. It yields the protein CAVGREDQPQHF.

This clonotype was picked up many times. This chain connects TRBV20-1 to TRBJ2-1; the D gene could be TRBD1 or TRBD2 (5 bases each). The CDR3 consists of 16 residues. Trimming took off 2 bases at V and 0 bases at J, with 14 bases between the two ends. The germline V gene encodes CDR1 DFQATT and CDR2 SNEGSKA (reference sequence). CDR3 sequence: CSARSQDTSSYNEQFF. The CDR3 DNA follows: TGCAGTGCTAGAAGTCAGGACACTAGCTCCTACAATGAGCAGTTCTTC.

The sample holds many counts of this clonotype. V usage is TRBV6-1 and J usage is TRBJ2-1; 10 bases are a match to TRBD2. The V and J ends lost 3 bases and 7 bases, in that order; junction bases with no gene match: 6. This CDR3 has 15 amino acids. Germline CDR1 reads MNHNS; CDR2 reads SASEGT. CDR3 DNA sequence: TGTGCCAGCAGTGAGCTAGCGGGGGCCTTAAATGAGCAGTTCTTC. Translating it yields CASSELAGALNEQFF.

This clonotype was found many times. The rearrangement links TRBV3-1 to TRBJ2-3; TRBD2 aligns across 8 bases. The CDR3 contains 17 residues. The J segment lost 0 bases and the V segment lost 0 bases, leaving 5 bases of the junction unmatched. The V gene's germline CDR1 is LGHDT and CDR2 YNNKEL (reference sequence). For the CDR3, the DNA is TGTGCCAGCAGCCAAGATCGGATAGCGGGGAGCACAGATACGCAGTATTTT. Its protein product is CASSQDRIAGSTDTQYF.

The sample holds many counts of this clonotype. The gene calls are TRBV4-1 and TRBJ1-5, with D unclear. Germline values: CDR1 MGHRA, CDR2 YSYEKL. There are 16 residues in the CDR3. Trimming cost V 3 bases and J 1 base, with 13 bases left between them. This CDR3 is CASSHRAGESNQPQHF. CDR3 bases: TGCGCCAGCAGCCATCGTGCAGGCGAGAGCAATCAGCCCCAGCATTTT.

There are many counts of this clonotype. The CDR3 protein is CSALTGGIRDGYTF. CDR3 DNA: TGCAGTGCGTTGACAGGGGGGATACGGGATGGCTACACCTTC. This rearrangement joins TRBV20-1 to TRBJ1-2; TRBD1 matches 9 bases. The V gene end was trimmed by 6 bases and the J gene end by 6 bases; junction bases not matched to a gene: 11. This CDR3 region has 14 residues. Germline loops: CDR1 DFQATT, CDR2 SNEGSKA (reference sequence).

This clonotype was seen at least ten times. J is TRBJ1-2 and V is TRBV12-3 or TRBV12-4, with D maybe TRBD1 (6 bases). V lost 6 bases to trimming and J lost 8 bases, with 19 bases between them. This CDR3 is built from 14 residues. The chain's CDR3 is CASSYDRNHGGYTF. The CDR3 DNA reads as TGTGCCAGCAGCTATGACAGGAATCACGGAGGCTACACCTTC.

This clonotype was observed many times. The V call is TRBV7-3, the J call TRBJ1-1, with TRBD1 identical over 7 bases. J gave up 0 bases and V 2 bases, and 0 bases lay outside the gene matches. Looked up from germline, CDR1 is SGHTA and CDR2 is FQGTGA. The CDR3 has 14 amino acids. CDR3 DNA sequence: TGTGCCAGCAGCTTAGACAGGGTGAACACTGAAGCTTTCTTT. Amino acids: CASSLDRVNTEAFF.

This clonotype showed up many times. The CDR3 bases are TGTGCCAGCAGCCGAAAAGAGACAGTCAGCGGTGGCTACACCTTC. As protein: CASSRKETVSGGYTF. V gene TRBV7-9 combines with J gene TRBJ1-2; weak D call: TRBD1 (5 bases). This CDR3 has 15 residues. Trimming stripped 5 bases from V and 7 bases from J, with 20 bases between. From germline, CDR1 is SEHNR and CDR2 FQNEAQ (reference sequence). The entire variable domain, with the rest obtained from reference TRBV7-9 and TRBJ1-2, is as follows: DTGVSQNPRHKITKRGQNVTFRCDPISEHNRLYWYRQTLGQGPEFLTYFQNEAQLEKSRLLSDRFSAERPKGSFSTLEIQRTEQGDSAMYLCASSRKETVSGGYTFGSGTRLTVV.

This clonotype was counted at least ten times. CDR3 coding DNA: TGTGCCAGCAGCCTGGGGGGGTGGGGGCCCGTGGGTAATTCACCCCTCCACTTT. The encoded protein is CASSLGGWGPVGNSPLHF. The genes are TRBV6-6 and TRBJ1-6, with D possibly TRBD1 on 6 matching bases. V gave up 6 bases and J gave up 6 bases, with 24 bases separating them. CDR1 and CDR2 (germline): MNHNY, SVGAGI (reference sequence). This CDR3 comprises 18 residues.

The sample holds many counts of this clonotype. This rearrangement joins TRBV5-1 to TRBJ2-1; D possibly corresponds to TRBD1 (6 bases). Between the trimmed V and J ends, which lost 6 bases and 0 bases, there was a span of 16 bases. The V gene's germline CDR1 is SGHRS and CDR2 YFSETQ. The CDR3 is 16 residues long. CDR3: CASNSGQLNSYNEQFF. The DNA of the CDR3 is TGCGCCAGCAACTCAGGACAGCTTAACTCCTACAATGAGCAGTTCTTC.

This chain connects TRBV24-1 to TRBJ1-1; D not resolved. Germline V lookup: CDR1 KGHDR, CDR2 SFDVKD. Trimming removed 3 bases at V and 5 bases at J, with 9 bases between. This CDR3 comprises 13 residues. For the CDR3, the DNA is TGTGCCACCAGTGATACGGCGGGTACTGAAGCTTTCTTT. This translates into CATSDTAGTEAFF.

This clonotype was detected ten times or more. The CDR3 reads CASSPGDLTGELFF. The CDR3 DNA follows: TGTGCCAGCAGCCCAGGGGACCTCACCGGGGAGCTGTTTTTT. The genes are TRBV7-3 and TRBJ2-2; TRBD1 might be the D (6 bases). This CDR3 comprises 14 residues. V was shortened by 5 bases and J by 4 bases, with 11 bases between the two germline ends. In germline, CDR1 is SGHTA, CDR2 FQGTGA.

The chain combines TRBV20-1 with TRBJ1-1; D is unresolved. The CDR3 spans 13 residues. Between the trimmed V and J ends, which lost 3 bases and 4 bases, there was a span of 12 bases. Germline values: CDR1 DFQATT, CDR2 SNEGSKA (reference sequence). The CDR3 DNA sequence: TGCAGTGCTAGTATCCCCGCCCGCACTGAAGCTTTCTTT. Amino acid sequence: CSASIPARTEAFF.

This clonotype was detected ten times or more. J is TRBJ2-7 and V is TRBV20-1, with 8 bases fitting TRBD2. Germline V gene sequence: CDR1 DFQATT, CDR2 SNEGSKA (reference sequence). V trimming: 5 bases; J trimming: 2 bases; junction bases outside the gene matches: 11. CDR3 size: 15 residues. The CDR3: CSAPTQRGSTYEQYF. DNA of the CDR3: TGCAGTGCTCCCACCCAGCGGGGGTCAACCTACGAGCAGTACTTC.